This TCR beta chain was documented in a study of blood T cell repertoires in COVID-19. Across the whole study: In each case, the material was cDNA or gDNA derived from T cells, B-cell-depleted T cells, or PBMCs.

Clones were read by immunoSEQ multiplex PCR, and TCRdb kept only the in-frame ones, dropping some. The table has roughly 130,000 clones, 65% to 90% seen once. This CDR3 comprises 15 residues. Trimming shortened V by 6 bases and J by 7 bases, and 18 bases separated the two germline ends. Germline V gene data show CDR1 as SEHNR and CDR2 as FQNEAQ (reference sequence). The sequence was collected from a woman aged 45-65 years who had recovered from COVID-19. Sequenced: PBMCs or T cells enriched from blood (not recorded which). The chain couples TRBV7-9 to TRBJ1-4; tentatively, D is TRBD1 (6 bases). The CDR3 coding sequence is TGTGCCAGCAGAAGGGGGAACAGCGAACTTGAAAAACTGTTTTTT. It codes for CASRRGNSELEKLFF.